This TCR beta chain came from a study of shared T cell receptors in the human thymus (dated by TCRdb to the early 2020s). Context from the whole study: The study examined how self-reactive, shared T-cell receptor alpha chains are generated in the human thymus.

Regarding this clone: No cognate antigen has been identified for it. The record has no base qualities; no much larger clone is one base away.

Libraries came from the immunoSEQ multiplex PCR assay. TCRdb carries this immuneACCESS record with in-frame sequences only. Its versions omit some clonotypes, under half of them owing to an unresolved V gene in the studies checked, with the rest unexplained. In all, the sample holds roughly 660,000 clones, and around 87% of those were seen once. Over 0.008% of the sample comes from the top ten. As encoded in the germline V gene, CDR1 is KGHSH while CDR2 is LQKENI. The cysteine opens and the phenylalanine closes a CDR3 of 13 amino acids. The kept DNA is CDR3 alone, 39 bases in frame from the first base. Trimming at the junction amounts to 0 bases on V and 7 bases on J, and the germline ends lie 9 bases apart. The data also belong to a second study, concerning human thymus T cells. The second source states: Donors were immunologically healthy infants undergoing open corrective cardiac surgery for congenital heart defects in Finland. Thymus tissue was collected as surgical resects that were removed during corrective cardiac surgery. V and J gene segment usage appeared biased in both thymic and peripheral blood repertoires. According to the related research, thymic TCR repertoires were highly overlapping among unrelated individuals. TCR alpha and beta repertoires from roughly 8 infant thymus samples and a few related peripheral blood samples were characterized in the study. Donor ages ranging from about 6 to 250 days were recorded, and a handful of male and two female infants were included in the cohort. Thymocytes were mechanically released from the tissue and were stored as pellets of 10-30 million cells at -70 degrees C. Genomic DNA was extracted from frozen cell pellets with a QIAsymphony instrument. TCRB and TCRAD loci were amplified from a standardized quantity of quality-controlled genomic DNA using the immunoSEQ multiplex PCR assay. The amplicons covered the V(D)J region and were long enough to include the CDR3 and to identify the V and J genes. The amplicons were sequenced on an Illumina platform via the commercial immunoSEQ service. Primer bias and sequencing errors were corrected as previously described, and TCRAD and TCRB were defined on the basis of the IMGT database. Repertoires were analysed with immunoSEQ Analyzer 3.0 and VDJTools, covering basic statistics, V/J segment usage, diversity estimates, rarefaction and pairwise overlap. Chao1, ChaoE, Efron-Thisted, Shannon and inverse Simpson indices were used to estimate diversity, which was also estimated on datasets down-sampled to the smallest sample. Repertoire overlap used strict matching of CDR3 nucleotide sequence, V gene and J gene, with Jaccard-based multidimensional scaling clustering. On average, approximately 800,000 unique TCRB clonotypes were obtained from thymus samples, compared with approximately 80,000 from blood samples.

The sample comprised thymocytes. The chain couples TRBV18 to TRBJ1-1; the best D guess is TRBD1, with 5 bases matching. This receptor was taken from a boy under three years old with a congenital heart defect. Donor details come from another sample of the same person, matched by shared clones. The DNA sequence is given as TGTGCCAGCTCACCACCGATAGGACATGAAGCTTTCTTT. Translation gives CASSPPIGHEAFF.